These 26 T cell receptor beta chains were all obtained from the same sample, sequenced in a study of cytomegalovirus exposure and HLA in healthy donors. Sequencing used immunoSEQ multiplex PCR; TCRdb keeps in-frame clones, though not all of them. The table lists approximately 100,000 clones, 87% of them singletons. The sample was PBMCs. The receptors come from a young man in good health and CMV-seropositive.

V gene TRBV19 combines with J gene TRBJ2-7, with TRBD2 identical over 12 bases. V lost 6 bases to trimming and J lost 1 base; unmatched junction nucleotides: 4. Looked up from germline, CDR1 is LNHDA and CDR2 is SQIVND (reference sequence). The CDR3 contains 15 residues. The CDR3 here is CASSSTSGRSYEQYF. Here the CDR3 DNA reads TGTGCCAGTAGCTCGACTAGCGGGAGATCCTACGAGCAGTACTTC.

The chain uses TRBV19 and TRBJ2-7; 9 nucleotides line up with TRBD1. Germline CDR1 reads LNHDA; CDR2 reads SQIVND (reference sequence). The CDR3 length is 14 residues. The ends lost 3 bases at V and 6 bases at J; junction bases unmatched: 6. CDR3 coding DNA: TGTGCCAGTAGTATGGGACAGGGCGCTAGCGAGCAGTACTTC. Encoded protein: CASSMGQGASEQYF.

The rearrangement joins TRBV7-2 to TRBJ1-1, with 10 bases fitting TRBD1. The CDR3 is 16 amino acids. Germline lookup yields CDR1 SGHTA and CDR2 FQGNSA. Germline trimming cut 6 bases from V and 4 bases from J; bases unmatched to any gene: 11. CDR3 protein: CASSARLGQGTTEAFF. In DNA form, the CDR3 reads TGTGCCAGCAGTGCAAGATTGGGACAGGGGACCACTGAAGCTTTCTTT.

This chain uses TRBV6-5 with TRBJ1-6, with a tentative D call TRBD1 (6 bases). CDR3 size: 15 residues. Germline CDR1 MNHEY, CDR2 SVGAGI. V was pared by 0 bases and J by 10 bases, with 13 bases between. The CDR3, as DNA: TGTGCCAGCAGTTACTCTCTGGGGGCCGGGTCACCCCTCCACTTT. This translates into CASSYSLGAGSPLHF.

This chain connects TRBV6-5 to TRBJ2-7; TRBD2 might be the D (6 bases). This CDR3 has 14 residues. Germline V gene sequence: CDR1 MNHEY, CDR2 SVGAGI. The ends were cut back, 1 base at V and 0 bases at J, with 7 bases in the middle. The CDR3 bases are TGTGCCAGCAGTTACTACGGGAGCTCCTACGAGCAGTACTTC. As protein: CASSYYGSSYEQYF.

CDR3 sequence (DNA): TGTGCCAGCAGCTTCTTCCAGGGAAGTAGTGAAGCTTTCTTT. This codes for CASSFFQGSSEAFF. The rearrangement joins TRBV5-4 to TRBJ1-1; weak D call: TRBD1 (5 bases). The CDR3 is 14 amino acids. V was cut by 2 bases and J by 7 bases, with 15 bases left in between. Germline-derived CDR1 and CDR2 are SGHNT and YYREEE (reference sequence). The full variable domain, in which reference TRBV5-4 and TRBJ1-1 provide the parts outside the CDR3, is ETGVTQSPTHLIKTRGQQVTLRCSSQSGHNTVSWYQQALGQGPQFIFQYYREEENGRGNFPPRFSGLQFPNYSSELNVNALELDDSALYLCASSFFQGSSEAFFGQGTRLTVV.

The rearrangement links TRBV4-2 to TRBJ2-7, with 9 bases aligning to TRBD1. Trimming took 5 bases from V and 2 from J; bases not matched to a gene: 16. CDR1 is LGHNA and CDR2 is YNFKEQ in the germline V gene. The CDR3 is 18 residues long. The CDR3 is CASSLVSGTGSVPYEQYF. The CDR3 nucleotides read TGTGCCAGCAGCTTAGTATCAGGGACAGGGTCGGTACCCTACGAGCAGTACTTC.

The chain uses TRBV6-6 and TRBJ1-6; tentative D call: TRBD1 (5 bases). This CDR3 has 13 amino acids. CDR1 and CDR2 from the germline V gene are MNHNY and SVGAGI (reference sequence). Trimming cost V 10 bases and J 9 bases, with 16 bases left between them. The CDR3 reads CAIKRDFTSPLHF. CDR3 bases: TGTGCCATCAAAAGGGACTTTACTTCACCCCTCCACTTT.

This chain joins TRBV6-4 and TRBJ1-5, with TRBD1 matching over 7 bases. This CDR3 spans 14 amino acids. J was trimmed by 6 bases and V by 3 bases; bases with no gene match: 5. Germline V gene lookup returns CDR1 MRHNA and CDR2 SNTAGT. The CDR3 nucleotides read TGTGCCAGCAGTGAGAGACAGGGCGGTCAGCCCCAGCATTTT. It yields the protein CASSERQGGQPQHF.

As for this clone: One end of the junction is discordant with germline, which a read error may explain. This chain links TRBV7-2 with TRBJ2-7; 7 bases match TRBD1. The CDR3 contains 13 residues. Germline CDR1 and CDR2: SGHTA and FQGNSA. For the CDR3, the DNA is TGTGCCAGCAGCTTCCAGGGGACCGGGACAGTGCGTTTC. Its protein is CASSFQGTGTVRF.

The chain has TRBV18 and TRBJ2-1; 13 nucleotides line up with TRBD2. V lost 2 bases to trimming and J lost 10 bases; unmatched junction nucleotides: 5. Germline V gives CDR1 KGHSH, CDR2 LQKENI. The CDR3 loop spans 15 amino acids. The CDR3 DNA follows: TGTGCCAGCTCACCAGCCACTAGCGGGAGGGGCGAGCAGTTCTTC. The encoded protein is CASSPATSGRGEQFF.

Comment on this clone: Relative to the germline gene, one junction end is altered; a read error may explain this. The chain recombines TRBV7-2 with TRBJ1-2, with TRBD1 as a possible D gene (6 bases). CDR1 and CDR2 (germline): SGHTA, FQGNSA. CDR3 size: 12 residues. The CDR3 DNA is TGTGCCAGCAGCCAACAAGGACAGCTCTTGGCCTTC. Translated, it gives CASSQQGQLLAF.

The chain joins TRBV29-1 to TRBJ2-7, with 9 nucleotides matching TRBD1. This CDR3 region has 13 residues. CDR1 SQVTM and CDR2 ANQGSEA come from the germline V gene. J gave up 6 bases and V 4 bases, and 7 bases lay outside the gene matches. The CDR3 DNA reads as TGCAGCGTTGTGGGACAGGGAACTCTCGAGCAGTACTTC. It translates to CSVVGQGTLEQYF.

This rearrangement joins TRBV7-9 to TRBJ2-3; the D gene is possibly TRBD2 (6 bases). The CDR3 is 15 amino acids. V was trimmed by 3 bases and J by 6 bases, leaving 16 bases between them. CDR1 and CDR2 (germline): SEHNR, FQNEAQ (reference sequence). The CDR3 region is CASSLLTGEVDTQYF. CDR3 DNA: TGTGCCAGCAGCTTGCTCACGGGAGAGGTTGATACGCAGTATTTT.

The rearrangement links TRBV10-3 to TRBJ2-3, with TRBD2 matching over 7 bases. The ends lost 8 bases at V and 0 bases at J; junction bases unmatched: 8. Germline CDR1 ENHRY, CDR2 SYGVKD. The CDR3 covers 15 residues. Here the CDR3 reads CAIQRDGTSTDTQYF. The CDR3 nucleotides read TGTGCCATCCAGCGGGACGGAACTAGCACAGATACGCAGTATTTT.

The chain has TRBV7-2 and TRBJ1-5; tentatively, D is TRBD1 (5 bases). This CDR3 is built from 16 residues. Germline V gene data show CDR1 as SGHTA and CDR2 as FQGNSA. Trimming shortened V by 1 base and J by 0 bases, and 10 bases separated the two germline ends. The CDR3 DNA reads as TGTGCCAGCAGCTTAGGAAGACAGCATAGCAATCAGCCCCAGCATTTT. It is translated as CASSLGRQHSNQPQHF.

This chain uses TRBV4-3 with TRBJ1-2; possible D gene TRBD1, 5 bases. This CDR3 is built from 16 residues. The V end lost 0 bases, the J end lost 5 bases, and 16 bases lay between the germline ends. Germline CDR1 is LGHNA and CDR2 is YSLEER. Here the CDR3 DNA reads TGCGCCAGCAGCCAAGATTATCGAAGGGACTCTTATGGCTACACCTTC. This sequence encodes CASSQDYRRDSYGYTF.

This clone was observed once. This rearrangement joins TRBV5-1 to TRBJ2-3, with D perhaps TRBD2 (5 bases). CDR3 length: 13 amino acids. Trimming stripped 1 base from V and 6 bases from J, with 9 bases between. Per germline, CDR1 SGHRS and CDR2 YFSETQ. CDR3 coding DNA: TGCGCCAGCAGCTTGCTTCCGGGGGATACGCAGTATTTT. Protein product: CASSLLPGDTQYF.

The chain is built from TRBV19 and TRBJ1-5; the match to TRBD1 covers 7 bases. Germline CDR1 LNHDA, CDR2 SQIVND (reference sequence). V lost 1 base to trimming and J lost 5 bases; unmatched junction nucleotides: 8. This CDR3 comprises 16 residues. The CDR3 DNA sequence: TGTGCCAGTAGTATAGGTTGGGGGACAGCCGATCAGCCCCAGCATTTT. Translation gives CASSIGWGTADQPQHF.

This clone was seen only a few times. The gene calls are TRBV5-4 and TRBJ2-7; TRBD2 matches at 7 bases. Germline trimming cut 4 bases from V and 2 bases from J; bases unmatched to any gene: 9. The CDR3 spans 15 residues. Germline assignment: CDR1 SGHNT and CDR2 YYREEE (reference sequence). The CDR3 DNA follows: TGTGCCAGCAGCCCAAAAGGGACTATTCCCTACGAGCAGTACTTC. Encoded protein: CASSPKGTIPYEQYF.

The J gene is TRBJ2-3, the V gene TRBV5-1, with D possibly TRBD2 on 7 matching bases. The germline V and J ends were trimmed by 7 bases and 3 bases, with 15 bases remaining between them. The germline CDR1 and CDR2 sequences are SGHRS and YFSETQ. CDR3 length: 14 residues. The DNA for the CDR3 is TGCGCCAGCGGCCAGGGGCGGGAGACAGATACGCAGTATTTT. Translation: CASGQGRETDTQYF.

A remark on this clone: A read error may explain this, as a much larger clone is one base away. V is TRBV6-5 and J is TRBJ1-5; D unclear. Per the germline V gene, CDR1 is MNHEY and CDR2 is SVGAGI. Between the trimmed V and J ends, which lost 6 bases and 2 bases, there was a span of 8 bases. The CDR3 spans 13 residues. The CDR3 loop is CASSLRGNQPQHF. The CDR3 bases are TGTGCCAGCAGCCTGCGGGGCAATCAGCCCCAGCATTTT.

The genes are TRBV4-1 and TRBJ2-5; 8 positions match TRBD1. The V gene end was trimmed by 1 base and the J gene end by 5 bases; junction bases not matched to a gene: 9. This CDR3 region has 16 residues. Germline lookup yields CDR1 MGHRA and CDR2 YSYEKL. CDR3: CASSQAGNRQGETQYF. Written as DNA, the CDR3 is TGCGCCAGCAGCCAAGCGGGTAATCGACAGGGGGAGACCCAGTACTTC.

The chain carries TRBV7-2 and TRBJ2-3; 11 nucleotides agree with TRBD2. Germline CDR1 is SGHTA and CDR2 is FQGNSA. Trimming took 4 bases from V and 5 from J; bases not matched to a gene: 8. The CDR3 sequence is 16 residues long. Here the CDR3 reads CASSSIAGGPVDTQYF. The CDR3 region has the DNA TGTGCCAGCAGCTCAATAGCGGGAGGGCCCGTAGATACGCAGTATTTT.

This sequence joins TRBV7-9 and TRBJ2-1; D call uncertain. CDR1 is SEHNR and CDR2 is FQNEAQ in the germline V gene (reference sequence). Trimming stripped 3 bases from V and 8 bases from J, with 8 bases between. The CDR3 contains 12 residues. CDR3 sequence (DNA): TGTGCCAGCAGCTTTTCTACGGATGAGCAGTTCTTC. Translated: CASSFSTDEQFF.

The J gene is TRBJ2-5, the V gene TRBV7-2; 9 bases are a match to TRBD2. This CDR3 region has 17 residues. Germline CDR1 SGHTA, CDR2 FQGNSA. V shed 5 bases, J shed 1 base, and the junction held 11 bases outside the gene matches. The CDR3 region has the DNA TGTGCCAGCAGCCGAAGAATACCAGCGGGGGGCCAAGAGACCCAGTACTTC. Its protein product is CASSRRIPAGGQETQYF.